Following are 4 T cell receptor beta chains from one sample sequenced in a study of T cell responses to AZD1222 COVID-19 vaccine. Clones were sequenced by immunoSEQ multiplex PCR, and TCRdb holds only the in-frame ones, with some missing. Among about 85,000 clones listed, 80% to 90% were seen once. Specimen: peripheral blood, collected on day 0 of AZD1222 vaccination. The receptors shown here come from an adult in good health.

V is TRBV20-1 and J is TRBJ1-1; tentatively, D is TRBD1 (5 bases). Germline CDR1 reads DFQATT; CDR2 reads SNEGSKA (reference sequence). V lost 3 bases and J 3 bases, leaving 20 bases between the germline ends. There are 16 residues in the CDR3. CDR3 in amino acids: CSASPPSRDLDTEAFF. The CDR3 DNA is TGCAGTGCTAGTCCCCCCAGTAGGGACTTGGACACTGAAGCTTTCTTT.

The V and J genes are TRBV18 and TRBJ1-1, with TRBD1 identical over 8 bases. The CDR3 runs 15 residues. The germline CDR1 and CDR2 sequences are KGHSH and LQKENI. Losses at the gene ends were 6 bases for V and 4 bases for J; bases not matched to a gene: 10. CDR3 coding DNA: TGTGCCAGCTCTCCCTCCAGGGGGCCCTCCACTGAAGCTTTCTTT. This encodes CASSPSRGPSTEAFF.

The chain recombines TRBV5-5 with TRBJ2-7; no clear D gene. This CDR3 contains 14 residues. Germline V CDR1 and CDR2: SGHKS, YYEKEE (reference sequence). Trimming cost V 4 bases and J 0 bases, with 11 bases left between them. The CDR3: CASSRATDSYEQYF. In DNA form, the CDR3 reads TGTGCCAGCAGCCGAGCGACGGACTCCTACGAGCAGTACTTC.

This chain links TRBV10-1 with TRBJ2-3; D is possibly TRBD1 (6 bases). CDR3 size: 16 residues. The V end lost 3 bases, the J end lost 0 bases, and 13 bases lay between the germline ends. Germline V CDR1 and CDR2: WNHNN, SYGVQD (reference sequence). DNA for the CDR3: TGCGCCAGCAGTGATTTGCAGGGGTCTAGCACAGATACGCAGTATTTT. This codes for CASSDLQGSSTDTQYF.